This is a list of T cell receptor beta chains from one sample in a study of shared clonotypes between healthy human individuals. Profiling relied on immunoSEQ multiplex PCR, and the TCRdb table lists in-frame clones only, not all of them. The data contain some 2,400,000 clones, approximately 94% of them seen just once; the ten biggest clones take up 0.1% to 0.15%. The sample was naive CD4+ T cells sorted from blood. The origin of the receptors is a young man in good health. CDR3s include the opening cysteine and the closing phenylalanine or tryptophan. D genes are given only for firm matches. Some rows have no size entry. The others give once, few or many, or a class for an expanded clone.

cdr3_nt: TGTGCCAGCAGCACGGGTTCCTATAATTCACCCCTCCACTTT
cdr3_aa: CASSTGSYNSPLHF
v_call: TRBV7-9
j_call: TRBJ1-6
clone_size: .
d_call: .

cdr3_nt: TGTGCCAGCAGCCCGGGGGATCAGCCCCAGCATTTT
cdr3_aa: CASSPGDQPQHF
v_call: TRBV11-2
j_call: TRBJ1-5
clone_size: .
d_call: .

cdr3_nt: TGTGCCAGCAGCTTTAAAGTCTCTGGGGCCAACGTCCTGACTTTC
cdr3_aa: CASSFKVSGANVLTF
v_call: TRBV13
j_call: TRBJ2-6
clone_size: .
d_call: .

cdr3_nt: TGCGCCAGCAGCTTGGATCTAGCGGGGGGGCATAGCACAGATACGCAGTATTTT
cdr3_aa: CASSLDLAGGHSTDTQYF
v_call: TRBV5-1
j_call: TRBJ2-3
clone_size: once
d_call: TRBD2

cdr3_nt: TGTGCCAGCAGCTTAGTAGCGGGGGTTACGATCGGGGAGCTGTTTTTT
cdr3_aa: CASSLVAGVTIGELFF
v_call: TRBV7-2
j_call: TRBJ2-2
clone_size: .
d_call: TRBD2

cdr3_nt: TGTGCCAGCAGCTTAGTAACGGGTTCTACCTACGAGCAGTACTTC
cdr3_aa: CASSLVTGSTYEQYF
v_call: TRBV7-2
j_call: TRBJ2-7
clone_size: .
d_call: .

cdr3_nt: TGCGCCAGCAGTGAGTTGGGACAGGGGGCGACTGAAGCTTTCTTT
cdr3_aa: CASSELGQGATEAFF
v_call: TRBV10-1
j_call: TRBJ1-1
clone_size: .
d_call: TRBD1

cdr3_nt: TGTGCCACCCTCCCTAGCGGGAGTACAGATACGCAGTATTTT
cdr3_aa: CATLPSGSTDTQYF
v_call: TRBV6-5
j_call: TRBJ2-3
clone_size: .
d_call: TRBD2

cdr3_nt: TGTGCCAGCAGGACAGGGGGCGCCGGCTATGGCTACACCTTC
cdr3_aa: CASRTGGAGYGYTF
v_call: TRBV6-1
j_call: TRBJ1-2
clone_size: .
d_call: TRBD1

cdr3_nt: TGTGCCACGATAGGAGGTTCAGGCGTTCGGGAGGGCTACACCTTC
cdr3_aa: CATIGGSGVREGYTF
v_call: TRBV10-3
j_call: TRBJ1-2
clone_size: .
d_call: .

cdr3_nt: TGTGCCAGCAGTAGGACAGGGCAATACGGAAACACCATATATTTT
cdr3_aa: CASSRTGQYGNTIYF
v_call: TRBV6-5
j_call: TRBJ1-3
clone_size: .
d_call: TRBD1

cdr3_nt: TGCGCCAGCAGCTCCCGACAGGGAGGGGAAGCTTTCTTT
cdr3_aa: CASSSRQGGEAFF
v_call: TRBV4-1
j_call: TRBJ1-1
clone_size: .
d_call: TRBD1

cdr3_nt: TGTGCCAGCAGTATAAGAGGGGGGTCGATCTACGAGCAGTACTTC
cdr3_aa: CASSIRGGSIYEQYF
v_call: TRBV11-3
j_call: TRBJ2-7
clone_size: once
d_call: .

cdr3_nt: TGTGCCAGCAGCCCGGGGAGCTCCTATAATTCACCCCTCCACTTT
cdr3_aa: CASSPGSSYNSPLHF
v_call: TRBV7-9
j_call: TRBJ1-6
clone_size: .
d_call: .

cdr3_nt: TGTGCCAGCAGTTTATCGGTTCAGGGGGGCACTGAAGCTTTCTTT
cdr3_aa: CASSLSVQGGTEAFF
v_call: TRBV27
j_call: TRBJ1-1
clone_size: .
d_call: TRBD1

cdr3_nt: TGCGCCAGCAGCTGGTATTTGAACACTGAAGCTTTCTTT
cdr3_aa: CASSWYLNTEAFF
v_call: TRBV5-1
j_call: TRBJ1-1
clone_size: .
d_call: .

cdr3_nt: TGTGCCAGCAGCTCTGGTACGGGTATCACAGATACGCAGTATTTT
cdr3_aa: CASSSGTGITDTQYF
v_call: TRBV7-2
j_call: TRBJ2-3
clone_size: .
d_call: .

cdr3_nt: TGTGCCAGCAGTGTGGGGGACAGTGGATCCTACGAGCAGTACTTC
cdr3_aa: CASSVGDSGSYEQYF
v_call: TRBV2
j_call: TRBJ2-7
clone_size: .
d_call: TRBD1

cdr3_nt: TGTGCCAGCAGCTTAGACTACCGGACAGGGGGGTTGGATAGCAATCAGCCCCAGCATTTT
cdr3_aa: CASSLDYRTGGLDSNQPQHF
v_call: TRBV11-2
j_call: TRBJ1-5
clone_size: .
d_call: TRBD1

cdr3_nt: TGTGCCTGGAGTGCCCGGACAGGGGGCATCACAGATACACAGTATTTT
cdr3_aa: CAWSARTGGITDTQYF
v_call: TRBV30
j_call: TRBJ2-3
clone_size: .
d_call: TRBD1

cdr3_nt: TGTGCCTGGGACCCGGGAAAGGTCTCTGGGGCCAACGTCCTGACTTTC
cdr3_aa: CAWDPGKVSGANVLTF
v_call: TRBV30
j_call: TRBJ2-6
clone_size: .
d_call: .

cdr3_nt: TGCGCCAGCAGCCTATTTCGGGAGGGCCTCTCTAGGAATGAGCAGTTCTTC
cdr3_aa: CASSLFREGLSRNEQFF
v_call: TRBV4-1
j_call: TRBJ2-1
clone_size: .
d_call: TRBD2